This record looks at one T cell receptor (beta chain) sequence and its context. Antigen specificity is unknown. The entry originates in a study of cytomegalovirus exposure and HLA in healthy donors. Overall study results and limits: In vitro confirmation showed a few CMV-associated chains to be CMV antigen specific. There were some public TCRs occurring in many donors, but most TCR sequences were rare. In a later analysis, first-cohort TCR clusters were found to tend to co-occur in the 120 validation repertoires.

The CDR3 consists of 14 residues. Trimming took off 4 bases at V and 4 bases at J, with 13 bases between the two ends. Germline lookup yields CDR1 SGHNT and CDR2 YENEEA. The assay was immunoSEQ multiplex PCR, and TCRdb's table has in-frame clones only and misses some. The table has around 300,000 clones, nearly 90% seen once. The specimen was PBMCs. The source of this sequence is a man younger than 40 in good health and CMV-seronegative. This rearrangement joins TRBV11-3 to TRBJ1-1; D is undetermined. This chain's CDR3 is CASSSLLAFTEAFF. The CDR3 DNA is TGTGCCAGCAGCTCCCTTTTGGCTTTCACTGAAGCTTTCTTT. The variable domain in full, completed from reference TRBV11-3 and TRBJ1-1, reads EAGVVQSPRYKIIEKKQPVAFWCNPISGHNTLYWYLQNLGQGPELLIRYENEEAVDDSQLPKDRFSAERLKGVDSTLKIQPAELGDSAVYLCASSSLLAFTEAFFGQGTRLTVV.